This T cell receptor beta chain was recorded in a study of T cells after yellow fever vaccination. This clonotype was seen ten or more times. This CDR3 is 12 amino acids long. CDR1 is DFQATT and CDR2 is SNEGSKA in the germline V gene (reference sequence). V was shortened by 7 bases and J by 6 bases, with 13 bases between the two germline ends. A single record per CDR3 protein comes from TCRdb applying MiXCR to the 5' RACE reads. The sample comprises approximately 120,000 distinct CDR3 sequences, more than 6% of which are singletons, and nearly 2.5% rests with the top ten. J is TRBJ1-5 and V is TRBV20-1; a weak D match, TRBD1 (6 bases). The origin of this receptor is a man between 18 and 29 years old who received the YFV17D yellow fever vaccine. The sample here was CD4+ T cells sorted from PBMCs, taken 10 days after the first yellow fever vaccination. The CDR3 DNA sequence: TGCAGTGTTACGGGGGCAGGTCAGCCCCAGCATTTT. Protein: CSVTGAGQPQHF.